This T cell receptor beta chain was sequenced for a study of cytotoxic CD8 clonotypes in ibrutinib-treated CLL. The overall study: The patients comprised more than ten relapsed/refractory and approximately 16 treatment-naive cases, 17 to 18 IGHV unmutated. Study conclusions and caveats: Public clonotypes were seen rarely and were contracted or stable on treatment.

The length of the CDR3 is 14 residues. V was clipped by 3 bases and J by 7 bases; unmatched bases: 5. The V gene's germline CDR1 is SGHKS and CDR2 YYEKEE (reference sequence). Assay used: immunoSEQ multiplex PCR; TCRdb lists only in-frame clones, some missing. The sample carries about 130,000 clones, approximately 83% recorded once. In the case of this clone: Antigen: not known.

The TCR was taken from a human donor with chronic lymphocytic leukemia. The specimen comprised PBMCs, sampled after 24 months of ibrutinib treatment. The chain combines TRBV5-5 with TRBJ1-5, with 9 bases fitting TRBD1. The CDR3 is CASSWGQGDQPQHF. As DNA, the CDR3 is TGTGCCAGCAGCTGGGGACAGGGAGACCAGCCCCAGCATTTT.